This passage covers 30 T cell receptor beta chains from one sample sequenced in a study of T cells in Graves' hyperthyroidism and ophthalmopathy. Amplification of TCR beta CDR3 regions used RNA as the template. An initial round of RT-PCR targeting the TCR CDR3 relied on the HTBI primer set. TCRdb re-derived calls from the multiplex PCR reads in MiXCR, one entry per CDR3 protein. The sample has 480,000 or so distinct CDR3 sequences; around 50% are singletons. The sequenced sample consisted of peripheral blood or thyroid tissue (not recorded which). The receptors were gathered from an adult woman with Graves' disease, either hyperthyroidism or ophthalmopathy (not recorded which).

This clonotype appeared a few times. The J gene is TRBJ2-2, the V gene TRBV7-8, with D perhaps TRBD2 (5 bases). This CDR3 comprises 14 residues. The germline V and J ends were trimmed by 2 bases and 7 bases, with 11 bases remaining between them. The V gene's germline CDR1 is SGHVS and CDR2 FQNEAQ. The CDR3 DNA reads TGTGCCAGCAGCTTACGGGGTTCGGACGGGGAGCTGTTTTTT. Residues: CASSLRGSDGELFF.

This clonotype was counted ten times or more. In nucleotides, the CDR3 is TGCGCCAGCAGCTTCGACGGGGGGAACACTGAAGCTTTCTTT. It translates to CASSFDGGNTEAFF. The V gene is TRBV5-1, the J gene TRBJ1-1, with D possibly matching TRBD1 (5 bases). The germline CDR1 and CDR2 sequences are SGHRS and YFSETQ. CDR3 length: 14 residues. The V end lost 2 bases, the J end lost 1 base, and 9 bases lay between the germline ends.

The chain employs TRBV25-1 and TRBJ2-5, with D maybe TRBD2 (5 bases). V was trimmed by 6 bases and J by 5 bases, leaving 16 bases between them. CDR3 size: 14 residues. Germline loops: CDR1 MGHDK, CDR2 SYGVNS. This CDR3 is CASSLEVTGETQYF. The CDR3 bases are TGTGCCAGCAGCTTGGAGGTCACGGGGGAGACCCAGTACTTC.

As concerns this clonotype: One end of the junction does not line up with germline, which may come from a read error. The V call is TRBV7-2, the J call TRBJ1-5; D possibly corresponds to TRBD1 (5 bases). The CDR3 is made up of 15 amino acids. From germline, CDR1 is SGHTA and CDR2 FQGNSA. CDR3 in DNA: TGTGCCAGCAGCTTAGGACAGTATAGCAATCGGCCCCAGCATTTT. It translates to CASSLGQYSNRPQHF.

This clonotype was observed a few times. The chain uses TRBV12-3 or TRBV12-4 and TRBJ1-1; D gene uncertain. Trimming took off 5 bases at V and 7 bases at J, with 11 bases between the two ends. The CDR3 contains 12 residues. This CDR3 is CASSPLALEAFF. For the CDR3, the DNA is TGTGCCAGCAGTCCCTTGGCCCTTGAAGCTTTCTTT.

There are a few counts of this clonotype. The V and J genes are TRBV2 and TRBJ1-1, with TRBD1 matching over 10 bases. Germline loops: CDR1 SNHLY, CDR2 FYNNEI. The CDR3 contains 17 residues. Trimming removed 6 bases from V and 5 bases from J; junction bases left unmatched: 15. DNA of the CDR3: TGTGCCAGCAGGCCGTCCGGGACAGGGGTTATATATACTGAAGCTTTCTTT. Protein product: CASRPSGTGVIYTEAFF.

With respect to this clonotype: A read error is possible here, since a much larger clone lies one base away. This chain links TRBV12-3 or TRBV12-4 with TRBJ2-2, with 8 bases that match TRBD1. The CDR3 length is 16 residues. The ends lost 6 bases at V and 5 bases at J; junction bases unmatched: 11. The CDR3 sequence is CASSMGQASWTGELFF. The CDR3 nucleotides read TGTGCCAGCAGCATGGGACAGGCAAGCTGGACCGGGGAGCTGTTTTTT.

In this sample, this clonotype turned up a few times. The genes are TRBV9 and TRBJ1-4; no reliable D call. This CDR3 spans 16 amino acids. Germline CDR1 reads SGDLS; CDR2 reads YYNGEE. V lost 4 bases and J 7 bases, leaving 20 bases between the germline ends. CDR3 in DNA: TGTGCCAGCAGCCAGAGGTCGGCACCAGGATCTGAAAAACTGTTTTTT. It encodes CASSQRSAPGSEKLFF. Full variable domain (rest looked up from reference TRBV9 and TRBJ1-4): DSGVTQTPKHLITATGQRVTLRCSPRSGDLSVYWYQQSLDQGLQFLIQYYNGEERAKGNILERFSAQQFPDLHSELNLSSLELGDSALYFCASSQRSAPGSEKLFFGSGTQLSVL.

The table lists this clonotype with many counts. The chain recombines TRBV29-1 with TRBJ1-1, with a possible D match to TRBD1 (5 bases). The V end was cut by 4 bases, the J end by 6 bases, with 9 bases between. This CDR3 comprises 11 residues. Germline V gene sequence: CDR1 SQVTM, CDR2 ANQGSEA. The CDR3, as DNA: TGCAGCGTTGTTAGGGACCCTGAAGCTTTCTTT. Translating gives CSVVRDPEAFF.

The chain employs TRBV29-1 and TRBJ1-2, with 10 bases lining up with TRBD1. Germline values: CDR1 SQVTM, CDR2 ANQGSEA. V lost 6 bases, J lost 8 bases, and 12 bases stayed unmatched. The CDR3 is 14 residues long. CDR3 sequence reads: CSVQTSGTGVGYTF. In DNA, the CDR3 is TGCAGCGTCCAAACGTCCGGGACAGGGGTCGGCTACACCTTC.

The table lists this clonotype with a count of one. This chain uses TRBV7-2 with TRBJ2-7; D possibly uses TRBD1 or TRBD2 (5 bases each). Germline V gives CDR1 SGHTA, CDR2 FQGNSA. The CDR3 covers 11 residues. Trimming removed 1 base from V and 8 bases from J, with 6 bases in between. The CDR3 protein is CASSLGDQQYF. The CDR3 nucleotides are TGTGCCAGCAGCTTAGGGGACCAGCAGTACTTC.

This clonotype showed up many times. The gene calls are TRBV6-5 and TRBJ1-1; tentative D call: TRBD1 (5 bases). The ends were cut back, 5 bases at V and 11 bases at J, with 12 bases in the middle. The CDR3 spans 11 residues. In germline, CDR1 is MNHEY, CDR2 SVGAGI. The CDR3 DNA follows: TGTGCCAGCAGTACCGGGGCTGGGGCTTTCTTT. Its protein product is CASSTGAGAFF.

The chain links TRBV29-1 to TRBJ1-1; D may be TRBD1 (5 bases). The germline V gene encodes CDR1 SQVTM and CDR2 ANQGSEA. The CDR3 covers 13 residues. V was pared by 4 bases and J by 6 bases, with 15 bases between. CDR3 amino acids: CSVVPPGDPEAFF. CDR3 nucleotide sequence: TGCAGCGTTGTTCCGCCTGGGGACCCTGAAGCTTTCTTT.

Turning to this clonotype: At one of its ends the junction is not consistent with the germline gene, which may arise from a read error. The rearrangement uses TRBV11-2 and TRBJ2-5; 10 bases map to TRBD2. Germline CDR1 reads SGHAT; CDR2 reads FQNNGV. The CDR3 spans 13 residues. The CDR3 nucleotides are TGCGCCAGCAGTGAACAGCGGGGGGGGACCCAGTACTTC. Translating it yields CASSEQRGGTQYF.

V gene TRBV4-1 combines with J gene TRBJ1-1; D gene uncertain. This CDR3 has 16 amino acids. The V end lost 3 bases, the J end lost 0 bases, and 14 bases lay between the germline ends. Per germline, CDR1 MGHRA and CDR2 YSYEKL. The CDR3 bases are TGCGCCAGCAGCCAGATGGGCAGCCTTGTGAACACTGAAGCTTTCTTT. Amino acids: CASSQMGSLVNTEAFF.

The chain is built from TRBV2 and TRBJ1-2, with 9 bases fitting TRBD1. The CDR3 extends over 14 amino acids. V lost 4 bases to trimming and J lost 3 bases; unmatched junction nucleotides: 3. The germline V gene has CDR1 SNHLY and CDR2 FYNNEI. CDR3 in DNA: TGTGCCAGCAGTGCTGGGACAGGGCACTATGGCTACACCTTC. Amino acid sequence: CASSAGTGHYGYTF. Full variable domain (rest looked up from reference TRBV2 and TRBJ1-2): EPEVTQTPSHQVTQMGQEVILRCVPISNHLYFYWYRQILGQKVEFLVSFYNNEISEKSEIFDDQFSVERPDGSNFTLKIRSTKLEDSAMYFCASSAGTGHYGYTFGSGTRLTVV.

The chain employs TRBV5-1 and TRBJ1-1; tentatively, D is TRBD1 (5 bases). The CDR3 is 16 residues long. Per germline, CDR1 SGHRS and CDR2 YFSETQ. The V end was cut by 0 bases, the J end by 1 base, with 13 bases between. The chain's CDR3 is CASSLVSGLPNTEAFF. CDR3 in DNA: TGCGCCAGCAGCTTGGTTTCGGGACTGCCGAACACTGAAGCTTTCTTT. Together with reference TRBV5-1 and TRBJ1-1, the CDR3 gives the full variable domain: KAGVTQTPRYLIKTRGQQVTLSCSPISGHRSVSWYQQTPGQGLQFLFEYFSETQRNKGNFPGRFSGRQFSNSRSEMNVSTLELGDSALYLCASSLVSGLPNTEAFFGQGTRLTVV.

This clonotype was observed at least ten times. The J gene is TRBJ2-2, the V gene TRBV29-1, with D possibly being TRBD1 (5 bases). The V gene lost 6 bases and the J gene lost 4 bases, with 9 bases spanning the gap. The CDR3 length is 12 residues. Germline V gives CDR1 SQVTM, CDR2 ANQGSEA. The CDR3 DNA reads TGCAGCGTCGGACATTTCACCGGGGAGCTGTTTTTT. Its translation: CSVGHFTGELFF.

V is TRBV5-1 and J is TRBJ1-1; no reliable D call. CDR3 length: 14 residues. Germline V gene sequence: CDR1 SGHRS, CDR2 YFSETQ. V was cut by 3 bases and J by 1 base, with 10 bases left in between. Here the CDR3 reads CASSSTSGNTEAFF. The CDR3 DNA is TGCGCCAGCAGCTCCACTAGCGGGAACACTGAAGCTTTCTTT.

About this clonotype: At one end the junction does not follow the germline gene, possibly because of a read error. The J gene is TRBJ1-2, the V gene TRBV11-2; D is possibly TRBD1 (5 bases). CDR1 is SGHAT and CDR2 is FQNNGV in the germline V gene. The CDR3 loop spans 13 amino acids. CDR3 nucleotide sequence: TGCGCCAGCAGCGCGGACATAAACTATGGCTACACCTTC. Its translation is CASSADINYGYTF.

A few counts support this clonotype. The rearrangement links TRBV11-3 to TRBJ2-2; D is unresolved. There are 13 residues in the CDR3. V dropped 3 bases and J dropped 6 bases, with 8 bases sitting between them. The germline V gene has CDR1 SGHNT and CDR2 YENEEA. Written as DNA, the CDR3 is TGTGCCAGCAGCTTCGAGGAAGCCGGGGAGCTGTTTTTT. As protein: CASSFEEAGELFF.

The chain employs TRBV7-2 and TRBJ1-1; D is uncertain. Trimming took off 5 bases at V and 5 bases at J, with 15 bases between the two ends. The germline CDR1 and CDR2 sequences are SGHTA and FQGNSA. The CDR3 spans 14 residues. CDR3 protein: CASSLRRERTEAFF. DNA of the CDR3: TGTGCCAGCAGCCTAAGACGGGAGAGGACTGAAGCTTTCTTT.

This chain uses TRBV3-1 with TRBJ1-1; D not resolved. The V gene lost 1 base and the J gene lost 1 base, with 7 bases spanning the gap. Germline-derived CDR1 and CDR2 are LGHDT and YNNKEL (reference sequence). The CDR3 sequence is 14 residues long. CDR3 protein: CASSQASGNTEAFF. CDR3 nucleotide sequence: TGTGCCAGCAGCCAAGCTTCTGGGAACACTGAAGCTTTCTTT.

This sequence joins TRBV10-3 and TRBJ1-5; D gene uncertain. The CDR3 sequence is 10 residues long. The germline V and J ends were trimmed by 7 bases and 5 bases, with 3 bases remaining between them. Germline V CDR1 and CDR2: ENHRY, SYGVKD. The CDR3 is CAITHQPQHF. The DNA for the CDR3 is TGTGCCATCACCCATCAGCCCCAGCATTTT.

A remark on this clonotype: One end of the junction is discordant with germline, which a read error may explain. The V gene is TRBV5-1, the J gene TRBJ1-2, with no clear D. This CDR3 is 8 amino acids long. From germline, CDR1 is SGHRS and CDR2 YFSETQ. The CDR3 DNA reads TGTGCCAGCAATAGCTACACCTTC. Its protein product is CASNSYTF.

The genes are TRBV29-1 and TRBJ1-1; no firm D call. Trimming left V 4 bases short and J 0 bases short, with 9 bases between. The germline V gene has CDR1 SQVTM and CDR2 ANQGSEA. The CDR3 is 13 residues long. DNA for the CDR3: TGCAGCGTTGTCCCGGGGATGAACACTGAAGCTTTCTTT. This sequence encodes CSVVPGMNTEAFF.

This sequence joins TRBV29-1 and TRBJ2-2, with D possibly matching TRBD2 (5 bases). Germline-derived CDR1 and CDR2 are SQVTM and ANQGSEA. The CDR3 has 12 residues. CDR3 nucleotide sequence: TGCACCCAAGCGGCGAACACCGGGGAGCTGTTTTTT. Encoded protein: CTQAANTGELFF.

This clonotype has at least ten counts. The chain has TRBV29-1 and TRBJ2-5, with unresolved D. There are 14 residues in the CDR3. Trimming removed 5 bases at V and 4 bases at J, with 17 bases between. Looked up from germline, CDR1 is SQVTM and CDR2 is ANQGSEA. CDR3 residues: CSVILHGRGETQYF. CDR3 sequence (DNA): TGCAGCGTTATACTGCACGGTCGAGGAGAGACCCAGTACTTC.

This chain connects TRBV3-1 to TRBJ1-2; D is undetermined. Germline V gives CDR1 LGHDT, CDR2 YNNKEL (reference sequence). The V and J ends lost 0 bases and 6 bases respectively, with 14 bases between them. This CDR3 contains 15 residues. CDR3 coding DNA: TGTGCCAGCAGCCAAGATCCCAACCCGGGCGATGGCTACACCTTC. This encodes CASSQDPNPGDGYTF.

This clonotype was counted many times. The chain joins TRBV20-1 to TRBJ2-7; D not certain. Trimming stripped 1 base from V and 3 bases from J, with 10 bases between. The CDR3 is 13 residues long. Germline V gene data show CDR1 as DFQATT and CDR2 as SNEGSKA (reference sequence). CDR3 DNA: TGCAGTGCTAGAGCTGACGTTAACTACGAGCAGTACTTC. Translated: CSARADVNYEQYF.